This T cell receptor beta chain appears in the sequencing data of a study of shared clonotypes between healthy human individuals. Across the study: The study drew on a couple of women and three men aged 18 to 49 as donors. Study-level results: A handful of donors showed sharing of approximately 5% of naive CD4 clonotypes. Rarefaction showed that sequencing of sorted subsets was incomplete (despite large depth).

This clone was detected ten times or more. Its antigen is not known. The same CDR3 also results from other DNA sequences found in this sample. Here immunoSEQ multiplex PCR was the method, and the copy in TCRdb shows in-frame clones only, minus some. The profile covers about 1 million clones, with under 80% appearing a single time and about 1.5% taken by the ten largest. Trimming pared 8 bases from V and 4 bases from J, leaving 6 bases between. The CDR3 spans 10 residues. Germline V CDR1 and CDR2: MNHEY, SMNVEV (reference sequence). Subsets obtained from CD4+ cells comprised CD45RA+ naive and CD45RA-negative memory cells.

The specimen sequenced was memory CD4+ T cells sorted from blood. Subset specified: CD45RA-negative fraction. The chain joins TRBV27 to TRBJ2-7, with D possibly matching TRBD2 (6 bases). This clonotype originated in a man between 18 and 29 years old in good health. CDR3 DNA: TGTGCCAGCGGGGGGTACGAGCAGTACTTC. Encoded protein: CASGGYEQYF.